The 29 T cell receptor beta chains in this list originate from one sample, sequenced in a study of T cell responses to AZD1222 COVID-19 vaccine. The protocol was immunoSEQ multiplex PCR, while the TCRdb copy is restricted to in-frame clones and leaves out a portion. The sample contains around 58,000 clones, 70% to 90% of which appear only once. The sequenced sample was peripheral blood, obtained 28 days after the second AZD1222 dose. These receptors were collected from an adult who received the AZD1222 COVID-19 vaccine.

CDR3 in amino acids: CASSPNRGGPNQPQHF. In nucleotides, the CDR3 is TGTGCCAGTAGTCCCAATCGGGGCGGCCCCAATCAGCCCCAGCATTTT. The chain employs TRBV19 and TRBJ1-5, with a tentative D call TRBD1 (5 bases). CDR3 length equals 16 residues. V lost 5 bases, J lost 3 bases, and 17 bases lay in between. Looked up from germline, CDR1 is LNHDA and CDR2 is SQIVND (reference sequence).

The CDR3 region has the DNA TGCAGCGTTGGCAGGTCCGGGGAGCTGTTTTTT. Its protein product is CSVGRSGELFF. This sequence joins TRBV29-1 and TRBJ2-2; the D is unclear. Between the trimmed V and J ends, which lost 4 bases and 6 bases, there was a span of 6 bases. The CDR3 has 11 amino acids. CDR1 and CDR2 from the germline V gene are SQVTM and ANQGSEA.

The CDR3 reads CASSESPGGNSPLHF. DNA for the CDR3: TGCGCCAGCAGTGAGTCACCAGGGGGGAATTCACCCCTCCACTTT. V usage is TRBV10-2 and J usage is TRBJ1-6, with 7 bases that match TRBD1. This CDR3 is 15 amino acids long. Germline lookup yields CDR1 WSHSY and CDR2 SAAADI. J lost 7 bases, V lost 0 bases, and 3 bases had no gene match.

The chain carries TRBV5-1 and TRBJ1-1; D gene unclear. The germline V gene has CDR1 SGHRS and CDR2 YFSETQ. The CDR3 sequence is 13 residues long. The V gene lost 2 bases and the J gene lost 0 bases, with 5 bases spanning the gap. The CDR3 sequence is CASSFDLNTEAFF. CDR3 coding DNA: TGCGCCAGCAGCTTTGACTTGAACACTGAAGCTTTCTTT. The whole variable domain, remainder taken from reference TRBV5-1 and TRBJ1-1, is KAGVTQTPRYLIKTRGQQVTLSCSPISGHRSVSWYQQTPGQGLQFLFEYFSETQRNKGNFPGRFSGRQFSNSRSEMNVSTLELGDSALYLCASSFDLNTEAFFGQGTRLTVV.

The CDR3 spells CASSLFDEQYF. For the CDR3, the DNA is TGTGCCAGCAGCTTATTCGACGAGCAGTACTTC. The V gene is TRBV11-2, the J gene TRBJ2-7; no definite D call. This CDR3 has 11 amino acids. The germline V and J ends were trimmed by 2 bases and 5 bases, with 4 bases remaining between them. CDR1 and CDR2 from the germline V gene are SGHAT and FQNNGV.

The chain's CDR3 is CATSPGTGYTNGYTF. The CDR3 region has the DNA TGTGCCACCAGTCCCGGGACAGGGTACACCAATGGCTACACCTTC. The J gene is TRBJ1-2, the V gene TRBV24-1; 9 bases are a match to TRBD1. The CDR3 has 15 residues. V was clipped by 6 bases and J by 6 bases; unmatched bases: 10. Germline V lookup: CDR1 KGHDR, CDR2 SFDVKD.

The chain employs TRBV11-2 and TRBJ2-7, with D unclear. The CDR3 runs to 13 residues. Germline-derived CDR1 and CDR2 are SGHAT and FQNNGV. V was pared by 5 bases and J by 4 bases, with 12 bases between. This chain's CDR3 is CASSKLVGYEQYF. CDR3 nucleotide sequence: TGTGCCAGCAGCAAATTGGTCGGGTACGAGCAGTACTTC.

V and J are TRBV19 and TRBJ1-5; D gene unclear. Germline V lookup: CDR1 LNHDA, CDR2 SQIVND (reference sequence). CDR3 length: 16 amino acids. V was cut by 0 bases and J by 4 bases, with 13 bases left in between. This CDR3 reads CASSIEAGSGNQPQHF. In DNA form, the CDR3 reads TGTGCCAGTAGTATAGAGGCTGGGTCGGGGAATCAGCCCCAGCATTTT. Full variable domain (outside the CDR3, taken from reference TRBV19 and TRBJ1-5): DGGITQSPKYLFRKEGQNVTLSCEQNLNHDAMYWYRQDPGQGLRLIYYSQIVNDFQKGDIAEGYSVSREKKESFPLTVTSAQKNPTAFYLCASSIEAGSGNQPQHFGDGTRLSIL.

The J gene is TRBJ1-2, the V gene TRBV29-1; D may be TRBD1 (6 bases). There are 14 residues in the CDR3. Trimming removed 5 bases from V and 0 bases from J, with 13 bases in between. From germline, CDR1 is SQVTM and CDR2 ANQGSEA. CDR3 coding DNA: TGCAGCGTTCAAACGACAGGAGCTAACTATGGCTACACCTTC. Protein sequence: CSVQTTGANYGYTF.

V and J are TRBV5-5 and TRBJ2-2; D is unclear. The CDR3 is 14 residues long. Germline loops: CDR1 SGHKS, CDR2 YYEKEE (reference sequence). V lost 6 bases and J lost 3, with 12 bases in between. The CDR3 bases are TGTGCCAGCAACAAAGCCTCGGACACCGGGGAGCTGTTTTTT. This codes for CASNKASDTGELFF. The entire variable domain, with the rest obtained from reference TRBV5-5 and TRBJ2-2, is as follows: DAGVTQSPTHLIKTRGQQVTLRCSPISGHKSVSWYQQVLGQGPQFIFQYYEKEERGRGNFPDRFSARQFPNYSSELNVNALLLGDSALYLCASNKASDTGELFFGEGSRLTVL.

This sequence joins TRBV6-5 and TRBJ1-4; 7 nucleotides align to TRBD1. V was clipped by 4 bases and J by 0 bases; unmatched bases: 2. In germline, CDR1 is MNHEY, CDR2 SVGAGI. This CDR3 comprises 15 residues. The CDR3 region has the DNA TGTGCCAGCAGTTCCGACAGGGCAACTAATGAAAAACTGTTTTTT. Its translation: CASSSDRATNEKLFF.

CDR3 nucleotides: TGCGCCAGCAGCTTCTCGGGGGCTGGGGCCAACGTCCTGACTTTC. Translation gives CASSFSGAGANVLTF. This chain uses TRBV5-1 with TRBJ2-6; tentative D call: TRBD2 (6 bases). The CDR3 spans 15 residues. V lost 2 bases and J lost 2, with 8 bases in between. In germline, CDR1 is SGHRS, CDR2 YFSETQ. Together with reference TRBV5-1 and TRBJ2-6, the CDR3 gives the full variable domain: KAGVTQTPRYLIKTRGQQVTLSCSPISGHRSVSWYQQTPGQGLQFLFEYFSETQRNKGNFPGRFSGRQFSNSRSEMNVSTLELGDSALYLCASSFSGAGANVLTFGAGSRLTVL.

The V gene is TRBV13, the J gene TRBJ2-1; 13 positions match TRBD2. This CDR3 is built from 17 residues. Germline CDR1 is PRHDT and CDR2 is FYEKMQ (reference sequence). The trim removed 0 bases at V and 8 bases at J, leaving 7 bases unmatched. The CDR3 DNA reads TGTGCCAGCAGCTTAGGCCGACTAGCGGGAGGTGCATATGAGCAGTTCTTC. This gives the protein CASSLGRLAGGAYEQFF.

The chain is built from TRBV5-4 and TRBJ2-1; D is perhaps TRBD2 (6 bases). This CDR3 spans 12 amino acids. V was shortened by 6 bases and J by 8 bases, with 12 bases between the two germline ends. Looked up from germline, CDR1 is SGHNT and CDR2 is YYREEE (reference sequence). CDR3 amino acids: CASTLGGYEQFF. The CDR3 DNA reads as TGTGCCAGCACCCTCGGGGGTTATGAGCAGTTCTTC.

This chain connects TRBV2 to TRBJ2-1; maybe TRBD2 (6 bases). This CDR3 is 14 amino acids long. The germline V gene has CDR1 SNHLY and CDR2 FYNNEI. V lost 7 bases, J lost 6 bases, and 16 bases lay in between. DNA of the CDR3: TGTGCCAGCACGGGAGACCCTTCAACCAATGAGCAGTTCTTC. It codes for CASTGDPSTNEQFF.

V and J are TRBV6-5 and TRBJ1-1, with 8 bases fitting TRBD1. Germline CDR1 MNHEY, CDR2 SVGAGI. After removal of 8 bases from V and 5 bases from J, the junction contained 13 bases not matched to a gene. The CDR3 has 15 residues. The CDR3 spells CASQAYGQGGTEAFF. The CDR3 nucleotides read TGTGCCAGCCAAGCCTACGGACAGGGAGGTACTGAAGCTTTCTTT.

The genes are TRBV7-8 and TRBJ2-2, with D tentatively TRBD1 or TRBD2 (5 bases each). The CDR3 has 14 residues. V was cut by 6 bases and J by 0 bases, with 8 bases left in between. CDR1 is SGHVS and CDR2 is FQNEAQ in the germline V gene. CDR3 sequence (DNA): TGTGCCAGCAGACGGGGCACGAACACCGGGGAGCTGTTTTTT. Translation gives CASRRGTNTGELFF.

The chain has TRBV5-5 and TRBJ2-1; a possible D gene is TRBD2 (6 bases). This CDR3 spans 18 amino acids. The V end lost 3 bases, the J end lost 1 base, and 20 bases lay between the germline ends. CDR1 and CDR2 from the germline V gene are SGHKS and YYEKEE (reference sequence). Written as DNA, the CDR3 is TGTGCCAGCAGCTCTACTTCGGGACTCCGGTTTTCCTACAATGAGCAGTTCTTC. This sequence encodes CASSSTSGLRFSYNEQFF.

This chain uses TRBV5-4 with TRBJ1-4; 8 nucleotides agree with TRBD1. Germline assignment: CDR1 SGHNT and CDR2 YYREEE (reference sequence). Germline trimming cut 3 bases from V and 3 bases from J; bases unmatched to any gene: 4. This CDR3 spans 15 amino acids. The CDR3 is CASSSTGASNEKLFF. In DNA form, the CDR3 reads TGTGCCAGCAGCTCGACAGGGGCGTCTAATGAAAAACTGTTTTTT.

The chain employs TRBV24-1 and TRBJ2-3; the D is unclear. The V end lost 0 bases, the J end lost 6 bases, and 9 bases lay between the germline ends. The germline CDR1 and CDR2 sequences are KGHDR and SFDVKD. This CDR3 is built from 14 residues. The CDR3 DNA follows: TGTGCCACCAGTGATTTGTCAGGTTTGGATACGCAGTATTTT. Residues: CATSDLSGLDTQYF.

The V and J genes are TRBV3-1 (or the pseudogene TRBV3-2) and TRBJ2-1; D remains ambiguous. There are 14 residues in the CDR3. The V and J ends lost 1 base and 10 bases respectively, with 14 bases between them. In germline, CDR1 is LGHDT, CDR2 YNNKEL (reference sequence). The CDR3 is CASSQVWGSGEQFF. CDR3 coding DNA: TGTGCCAGCAGCCAAGTGTGGGGATCTGGCGAGCAGTTCTTC.

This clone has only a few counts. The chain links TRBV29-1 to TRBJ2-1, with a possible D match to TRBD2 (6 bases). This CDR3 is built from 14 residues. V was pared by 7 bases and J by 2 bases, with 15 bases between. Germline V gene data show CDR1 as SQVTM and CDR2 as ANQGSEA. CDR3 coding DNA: TGCAGCGCTGGACTACCGGCCCCCTACAATGAGCAGTTCTTC. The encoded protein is CSAGLPAPYNEQFF.

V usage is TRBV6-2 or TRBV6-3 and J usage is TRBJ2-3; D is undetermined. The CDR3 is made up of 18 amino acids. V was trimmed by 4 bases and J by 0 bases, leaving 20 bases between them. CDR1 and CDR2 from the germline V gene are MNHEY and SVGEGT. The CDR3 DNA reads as TGTGCCAGCAGTTCGTTCTATCAGGAAAAACCTAGCACAGATACGCAGTATTTT. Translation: CASSSFYQEKPSTDTQYF.

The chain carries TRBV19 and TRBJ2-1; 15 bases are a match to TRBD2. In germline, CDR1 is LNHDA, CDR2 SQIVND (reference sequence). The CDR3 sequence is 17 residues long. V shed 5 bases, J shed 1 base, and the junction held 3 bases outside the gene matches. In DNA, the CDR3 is TGTGCCAGTAGTCTCGGGACTAGCGGGAGGTCCTACAATGAGCAGTTCTTC. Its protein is CASSLGTSGRSYNEQFF.

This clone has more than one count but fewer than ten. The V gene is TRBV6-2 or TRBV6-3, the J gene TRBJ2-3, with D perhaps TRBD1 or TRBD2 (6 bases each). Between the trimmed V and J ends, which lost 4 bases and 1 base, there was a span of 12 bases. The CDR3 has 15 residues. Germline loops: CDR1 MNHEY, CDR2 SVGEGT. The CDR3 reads CASSSTGGGTDTQYF. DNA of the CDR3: TGTGCCAGCAGTTCCACCGGGGGCGGCACAGATACGCAGTATTTT.

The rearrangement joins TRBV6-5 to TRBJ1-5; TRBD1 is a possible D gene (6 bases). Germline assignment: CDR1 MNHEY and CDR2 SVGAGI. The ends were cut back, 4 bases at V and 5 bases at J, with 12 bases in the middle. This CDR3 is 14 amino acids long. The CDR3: CASSLNREHQPQHF. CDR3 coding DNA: TGTGCCAGCAGTTTAAACAGGGAACATCAGCCCCAGCATTTT.

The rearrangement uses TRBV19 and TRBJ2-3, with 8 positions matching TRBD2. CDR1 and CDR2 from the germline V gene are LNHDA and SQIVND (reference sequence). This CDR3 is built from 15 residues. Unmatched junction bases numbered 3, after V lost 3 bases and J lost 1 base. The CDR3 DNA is TGTGCCAGTAGTATCACTAGCGGAGGCACAGATACGCAGTATTTT. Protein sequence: CASSITSGGTDTQYF.

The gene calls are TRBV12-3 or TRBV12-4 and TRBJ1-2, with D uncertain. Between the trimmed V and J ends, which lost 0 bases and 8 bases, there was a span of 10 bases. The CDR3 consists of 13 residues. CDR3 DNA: TGTGCCAGCAGTTTAGCGCGAACAGTAGGCTACACCTTC. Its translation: CASSLARTVGYTF.

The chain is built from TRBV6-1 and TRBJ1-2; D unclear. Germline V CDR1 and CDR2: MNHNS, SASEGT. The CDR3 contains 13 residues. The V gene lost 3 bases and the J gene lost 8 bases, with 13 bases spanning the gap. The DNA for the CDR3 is TGTGCCAGCAGTGATCCGAACTTGAGGGGCTACACCTTC. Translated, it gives CASSDPNLRGYTF.